Presented here are 24 T cell receptor beta chains from one specimen sequenced in a study of T cell responses to AZD1222 COVID-19 vaccine. The assay was immunoSEQ multiplex PCR, and TCRdb's table has in-frame clones only and misses some. The sample holds about 150,000 clones; 80% to 90% are singletons and the top ten take approximately 9.1%. The sequenced sample was peripheral blood, obtained 28 days after the second AZD1222 dose. The receptor set was obtained from an adult who received the AZD1222 COVID-19 vaccine.

This rearrangement joins TRBV6-2 or TRBV6-3 to TRBJ1-1; D is uncertain. CDR3 length equals 16 residues. Germline CDR1 is MNHEY and CDR2 is SVGEGT. V gave up 2 bases and J gave up 3 bases, with 16 bases separating them. The CDR3 protein is CASSYGRAIGDTEAFF. Written as DNA, the CDR3 is TGTGCCAGCAGTTACGGTCGAGCGATTGGGGACACTGAAGCTTTCTTT.

As DNA, the CDR3 is TGCAGTGCCCCTTTCCGAGGGACCCAGTACTTC. Its protein product is CSAPFRGTQYF. This chain uses TRBV20-1 with TRBJ2-5; D call uncertain. V shed 6 bases and J shed 7 bases, with 12 bases lying between them. The CDR3 loop spans 11 amino acids. Per germline, CDR1 DFQATT and CDR2 SNEGSKA (reference sequence).

The CDR3 is CASSSPTSGSLDTQYF. DNA for the CDR3: TGTGCCAGCAGTTCCCCGACTAGCGGGAGCCTAGATACGCAGTATTTT. The rearrangement joins TRBV6-2 or TRBV6-3 to TRBJ2-3; 12 positions match TRBD2. V trimming: 4 bases; J trimming: 5 bases; junction bases outside the gene matches: 7. Germline CDR1 MNHEY, CDR2 SVGEGT. This CDR3 is built from 16 residues.

The chain uses TRBV30 and TRBJ1-1; 8 bases align to TRBD1. This CDR3 contains 13 residues. Germline CDR1 and CDR2: GTSNPN and SVGIG (reference sequence). Germline trimming cut 0 bases from V and 6 bases from J; bases unmatched to any gene: 3. Here the CDR3 reads CAWSVTGDSEAFF. In nucleotides, the CDR3 is TGTGCCTGGAGTGTGACAGGGGACTCTGAAGCTTTCTTT.

The chain combines TRBV5-1 with TRBJ2-5, with 15 bases fitting TRBD2. V shed 4 bases, J shed 5 bases, and the junction held 6 bases outside the gene matches. This CDR3 has 16 residues. CDR1 SGHRS and CDR2 YFSETQ come from the germline V gene. Here the CDR3 reads CASSPGLAGGFETQYF. The CDR3 nucleotides read TGCGCCAGCAGCCCCGGACTAGCGGGAGGGTTCGAGACCCAGTACTTC. The full variable domain, its missing parts supplied by reference TRBV5-1 and TRBJ2-5, is KAGVTQTPRYLIKTRGQQVTLSCSPISGHRSVSWYQQTPGQGLQFLFEYFSETQRNKGNFPGRFSGRQFSNSRSEMNVSTLELGDSALYLCASSPGLAGGFETQYFGPGTRLLVL.

J is TRBJ1-1 and V is TRBV18, with a weak D call TRBD1 (5 bases). V was shortened by 6 bases and J by 3 bases, with 20 bases between the two germline ends. The CDR3 loop spans 16 amino acids. Germline V gives CDR1 KGHSH, CDR2 LQKENI. CDR3 in DNA: TGTGCCAGCTCCCCAAGGGACGGAGCCCTTGACACTGAAGCTTTCTTT. As protein: CASSPRDGALDTEAFF.

The chain recombines TRBV2 with TRBJ2-1, with D tentatively TRBD1 (6 bases). The CDR3 sequence is 15 residues long. The V gene lost 7 bases and the J gene lost 0 bases, with 13 bases spanning the gap. Per germline, CDR1 SNHLY and CDR2 FYNNEI. In DNA form, the CDR3 reads TGTGCCAGCAATACGGGACAAAGCTCCTACAATGAGCAGTTCTTC. Translated: CASNTGQSSYNEQFF.

There are a few counts of this clone. The V gene is TRBV2, the J gene TRBJ2-1; 10 bases fit TRBD1. The CDR3 loop spans 15 amino acids. Germline assignment: CDR1 SNHLY and CDR2 FYNNEI. V lost 1 base, J lost 8 bases, and 5 bases stayed unmatched. The CDR3 spells CASSEESGQGYEQFF. DNA of the CDR3: TGTGCCAGCAGTGAAGAATCGGGACAGGGGTATGAGCAGTTCTTC.

This rearrangement joins TRBV5-1 to TRBJ2-7; D is perhaps TRBD1 or TRBD2 (5 bases each). The V end was cut by 3 bases, the J end by 6 bases, with 13 bases between. Per the germline V gene, CDR1 is SGHRS and CDR2 is YFSETQ. This CDR3 comprises 13 residues. CDR3 in amino acids: CASSSGPLGEQYF. For the CDR3, the DNA is TGCGCCAGCAGCTCGGGACCCCTGGGCGAGCAGTACTTC.

The chain employs TRBV7-2 and TRBJ2-2; TRBD1 matches at 7 bases. CDR1 is SGHTA, CDR2 FQGNSA, per germline. The CDR3 is made up of 18 amino acids. J lost 2 bases, V lost 1 base, and 10 bases had no gene match. CDR3 amino acids: CASSLDAGQAKNTGELFF. The CDR3 coding sequence is TGTGCCAGCAGCTTAGATGCAGGACAGGCGAAAAACACCGGGGAGCTGTTTTTT.

The chain is built from TRBV4-3 and TRBJ1-4, with D possibly TRBD1 on 5 matching bases. The ends were cut back, 2 bases at V and 12 bases at J, with 16 bases in the middle. Looked up from germline, CDR1 is LGHNA and CDR2 is YSLEER. This CDR3 region has 14 residues. CDR3 in DNA: TGCGCCAGCAGCCAACAGGGACGTGATAGGGAACTGTTTTTT. This gives the protein CASSQQGRDRELFF.

CDR3 loop: CASSSWSNTGELFF. CDR3 coding DNA: TGTGCCAGTAGTAGCTGGTCGAACACCGGGGAGCTGTTTTTT. The chain joins TRBV19 to TRBJ2-2; D not certain. The CDR3 runs 14 residues. V shed 4 bases and J shed 0 bases, with 6 bases lying between them. Per the germline V gene, CDR1 is LNHDA and CDR2 is SQIVND (reference sequence).

The V call is TRBV24-1, the J call TRBJ1-1; D remains ambiguous. Germline loops: CDR1 KGHDR, CDR2 SFDVKD. V was shortened by 4 bases and J by 4 bases, with 21 bases between the two germline ends. The CDR3 loop spans 17 amino acids. As DNA, the CDR3 is TGTGCCACCAGTGAACCGACCGGTTTGGAGTGGGGCACTGAAGCTTTCTTT. Its translation is CATSEPTGLEWGTEAFF.

CDR3 DNA sequence: TGTGCCAGCAGCTCTGACAGGGGATCTGGAAACACCATATATTTT. Translation gives CASSSDRGSGNTIYF. V and J are TRBV7-9 and TRBJ1-3, with 8 bases fitting TRBD1. Germline V CDR1 and CDR2: SEHNR, FQNEAQ (reference sequence). The CDR3 totals 15 residues. The V and J ends lost 4 bases and 1 base, in that order; junction bases with no gene match: 3.

This clone occurred a few times. This chain joins TRBV11-3 and TRBJ2-1, with D unresolved. With 6 bases removed from V and 12 bases from J, the gap between germline ends came to 15 bases. This CDR3 is 12 amino acids long. In germline, CDR1 is SGHNT, CDR2 YENEEA. The CDR3 region is CASSDKNRVQFF. In DNA form, the CDR3 reads TGTGCCAGCAGTGATAAAAACCGCGTGCAGTTCTTC.

V is TRBV7-3 and J is TRBJ2-2, with D unresolved. The V gene lost 5 bases and the J gene lost 0 bases, with 10 bases spanning the gap. CDR1 is SGHTA and CDR2 is FQGTGA in the germline V gene. The CDR3 loop spans 15 amino acids. CDR3 amino acids: CASSPRSTNTGELFF. The CDR3, as DNA: TGTGCCAGCAGCCCACGTTCGACGAACACCGGGGAGCTGTTTTTT.

The rearrangement uses TRBV27 and TRBJ2-4; possible D gene TRBD2, 5 bases. Trimming cost V 5 bases and J 7 bases, with 15 bases left between them. Germline-derived CDR1 and CDR2 are MNHEY and SMNVEV (reference sequence). CDR3 length: 14 residues. The CDR3 sequence is CASSPPGGLNIQYF. The DNA for the CDR3 is TGTGCCAGCAGTCCCCCCGGCGGGTTGAACATTCAGTACTTC.

The chain uses TRBV19 and TRBJ1-5; maybe TRBD1 (5 bases). The length of the CDR3 is 14 residues. The germline V and J ends were trimmed by 6 bases and 3 bases, with 12 bases remaining between them. The germline gives CDR1 LNHDA, CDR2 SQIVND (reference sequence). This CDR3 is CASSYRDANQPQHF. The DNA of the CDR3 is TGTGCCAGTAGCTACCGGGACGCCAATCAGCCCCAGCATTTT.

This clone occurred once. The chain couples TRBV6-1 to TRBJ1-4, with TRBD1 matching 9 bases. CDR1 MNHNS and CDR2 SASEGT come from the germline V gene. V lost 3 bases to trimming and J lost 1 base; unmatched junction nucleotides: 3. This CDR3 comprises 16 residues. As DNA, the CDR3 is TGTGCCAGCAGTGAGCGGGGACAGGGAACTAATGAAAAACTGTTTTTT. Protein: CASSERGQGTNEKLFF.

V and J are TRBV7-2 and TRBJ2-1; 12 positions match TRBD2. Germline-derived CDR1 and CDR2 are SGHTA and FQGNSA. The CDR3 is 16 residues long. Losses at the gene ends were 5 bases for V and 3 bases for J; bases not matched to a gene: 5. CDR3 DNA sequence: TGTGCCAGCAGCACCCGGACTAGCGGGATCTACAATGAGCAGTTCTTC. Its protein is CASSTRTSGIYNEQFF.

The chain employs TRBV5-4 and TRBJ1-2; 8 bases are a match to TRBD1. There are 14 residues in the CDR3. Trimming cost V 4 bases and J 8 bases; bases outside gene matches: 10. The V gene's germline CDR1 is SGHNT and CDR2 YYREEE (reference sequence). In nucleotides, the CDR3 is TGTGCCAGCAGCCGTTGGACAGGGTCGGGCGGCTACACCTTC. The encoded protein is CASSRWTGSGGYTF.

The chain uses TRBV9 and TRBJ2-1; 11 positions match TRBD2. CDR1 and CDR2 (germline): SGDLS, YYNGEE. This CDR3 has 16 residues. The junction had 6 bases not matched to a gene; V was cut back by 2 bases and J by 5 bases. CDR3 loop: CASSVDLAGGHNEQFF. CDR3 DNA sequence: TGTGCCAGCAGCGTGGACCTAGCGGGAGGCCACAATGAGCAGTTCTTC.

This rearrangement joins TRBV27 to TRBJ2-2; the D gene is possibly TRBD1 (7 bases). This CDR3 comprises 13 residues. CDR1 is MNHEY, CDR2 SMNVEV, per germline (reference sequence). V was trimmed by 4 bases and J by 5 bases, leaving 8 bases between them. Written as DNA, the CDR3 is TGTGCCAGCAGTTCAGGGGGGACCGGGGAGCTGTTTTTT. Translation gives CASSSGGTGELFF.

The rearrangement joins TRBV19 to TRBJ2-7; D gene unclear. There are 16 residues in the CDR3. V lost 10 bases and J 3 bases, leaving 25 bases between the germline ends. CDR1 is LNHDA, CDR2 SQIVND, per germline (reference sequence). CDR3 sequence reads: CAITKVGGADLYEQYF. The CDR3 region has the DNA TGTGCCATCACGAAAGTAGGCGGCGCCGACCTCTACGAGCAGTACTTC.